This T cell receptor beta chain was identified during a study of immune evolution from preneoplasia to lung adenocarcinoma. Study outcomes and limitations: From normal lung to invasive adenocarcinoma, top clone frequencies appeared to decrease.

Germline CDR1 and CDR2: LNHNV and YYDKDF (reference sequence). The length of the CDR3 is 18 residues. Trimming at V came to 0 bases and at J to 3 bases, leaving 4 bases not matched to a gene. Comment on this clone: The antigen is undetermined.

Clones were read by immunoSEQ multiplex PCR, and TCRdb kept only the in-frame ones, dropping some. In the table there are some 6,500 clones, approximately 80% of which are singletons. H&E slides confirmed each diagnosis, reviewed by two pathologists independently. The gene calls are TRBV15 and TRBJ2-1; 14 nucleotides match TRBD2. This clonotype originated in a donor at least 70 years old with lung adenocarcinoma. The material sequenced was FFPE lung adenocarcinoma in situ tissue. The CDR3 loop is CATSRDETSGRGYNEQFF. In nucleotides, the CDR3 is TGTGCCACCAGCAGAGATGAGACTAGCGGGAGGGGCTACAATGAGCAGTTCTTC.